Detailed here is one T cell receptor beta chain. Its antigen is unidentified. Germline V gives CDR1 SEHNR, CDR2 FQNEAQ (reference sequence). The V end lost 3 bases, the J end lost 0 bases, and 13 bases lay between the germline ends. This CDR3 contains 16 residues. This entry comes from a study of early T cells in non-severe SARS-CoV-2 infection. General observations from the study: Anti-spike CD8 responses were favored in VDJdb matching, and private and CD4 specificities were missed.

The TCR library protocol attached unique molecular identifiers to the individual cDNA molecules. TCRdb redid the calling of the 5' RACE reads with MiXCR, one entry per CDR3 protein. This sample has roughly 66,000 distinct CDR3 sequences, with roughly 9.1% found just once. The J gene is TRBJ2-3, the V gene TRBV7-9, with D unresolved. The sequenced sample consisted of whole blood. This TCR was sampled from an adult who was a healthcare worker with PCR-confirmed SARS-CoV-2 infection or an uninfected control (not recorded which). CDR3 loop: CASSFNGELSTDTQYF. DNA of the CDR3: TGTGCCAGCAGCTTCAATGGAGAACTGAGCACAGATACGCAGTATTTT.